The 8 T cell receptor beta chains presented below share a single source sample, sequenced in a study of shared clonotypes between healthy human individuals (dated by TCRdb to 2020 to 2022). Library prep was done by the immunoSEQ multiplex PCR assay. This is the immuneACCESS table as TCRdb keeps it, with only in-frame sequences that have V and J called. A part of the clones is gone; compared with another copy, unresolved V genes explain less than half, and the rest is unexplained. In all, the sample holds 2,500,000 or so clones, and approximately 92% of those were seen once. The top ten constitute about 0.13% of the sample. Sequencing was carried out using naive CD4+ T cells sorted from blood. The cell subset or site label, as the study defines it: CD45RA+ positively selected. The receptors were gathered from a man younger than 35 in good health.

This clone was seen more than once but under ten times. This CDR3 is CAWRPRDRNTEAFF. In DNA, the CDR3 is TGTGCCTGGAGGCCCCGGGACCGGAACACTGAAGCTTTCTTT. The chain carries TRBV30 and TRBJ1-1; D possibly corresponds to TRBD1 (5 bases). Trimming took off 3 bases at V and 1 base at J, with 12 bases between the two ends. The CDR3 contains 14 residues. The germline V gene encodes CDR1 GTSNPN and CDR2 SVGIG (reference sequence). The complete variable domain, with remaining parts taken from reference TRBV30 and TRBJ1-1, reads SQTIHQWPATLVQPVGSPLSLECTVEGTSNPNLYWYRQAAGRGLQLLFYSVGIGQISSEVPQNLSASRPQDRQFILSSKKLLLSDSGFYLCAWRPRDRNTEAFFGQGTRLTVV.

The chain recombines TRBV5-6 with TRBJ2-1, with D unclear. Trimming removed 2 bases from V and 10 bases from J, with 10 bases in between. This CDR3 has 12 amino acids. Germline V CDR1 and CDR2: SGHDT, YYEEEE. The chain's CDR3 is CASSFWPSEQFF. DNA of the CDR3: TGTGCCAGCAGCTTCTGGCCAAGCGAGCAGTTCTTC.

The chain is built from TRBV2 and TRBJ1-2; D not resolved. The V end lost 0 bases, the J end lost 8 bases, and 10 bases lay between the germline ends. The CDR3 is made up of 13 amino acids. Germline values: CDR1 SNHLY, CDR2 FYNNEI. In nucleotides, the CDR3 is TGTGCCAGCAGTGAAGCTGGCCCGGAAGGCTACACCTTC. This codes for CASSEAGPEGYTF.

This chain joins TRBV29-1 and TRBJ2-7, with D tentatively TRBD1 (5 bases). Trimming removed 2 bases at V and 6 bases at J, with 17 bases between. Germline CDR1 is SQVTM and CDR2 is ANQGSEA. The CDR3 runs to 14 residues. The chain's CDR3 is CSVEKGPGNSEQYF. The CDR3 DNA follows: TGCAGCGTTGAAAAGGGGCCCGGTAATAGCGAGCAGTACTTC.

The chain employs TRBV28 and TRBJ2-3; no clear D. The CDR3 covers 12 residues. The germline CDR1 and CDR2 sequences are MDHEN and SYDVKM. V lost 5 bases, J lost 5 bases, and 8 bases lay in between. This chain's CDR3 is CASSTRGDTQYF. DNA of the CDR3: TGTGCCAGCAGTACACGCGGAGATACGCAGTATTTT.

Only one count was recorded for this clone. Other DNA sequences in this specimen translate into the identical CDR3. This chain uses TRBV7-9 with TRBJ2-3; D gene uncertain. The germline V and J ends were trimmed by 1 base and 0 bases, with 5 bases remaining between them. Per germline, CDR1 SEHNR and CDR2 FQNEAQ (reference sequence). The CDR3 consists of 14 residues. The CDR3: CASSLDRSTDTQYF. The CDR3 region has the DNA TGTGCCAGCAGCTTAGATCGCAGCACAGATACGCAGTATTTT.

This rearrangement joins TRBV5-4 to TRBJ1-1; D gene ambiguous. The V gene lost 0 bases and the J gene lost 0 bases, with 9 bases spanning the gap. The germline V gene encodes CDR1 SGHNT and CDR2 YYREEE (reference sequence). CDR3 length equals 15 residues. CDR3 protein: CASSLEGLLNTEAFF. CDR3 sequence (DNA): TGTGCCAGCAGCTTGGAAGGACTCTTGAACACTGAAGCTTTCTTT.

This clone was seen only once. The rearrangement links TRBV6-1 to TRBJ2-1; a weak D match, TRBD2 (6 bases). V lost 6 bases, J lost 7 bases, and 19 bases lay in between. The germline CDR1 and CDR2 sequences are MNHNS and SASEGT. The CDR3 contains 15 residues. CDR3 sequence (DNA): TGTGCCAGCAGCTACCCCGGGACTTCGGGGAATGAGCAGTTCTTC. It codes for CASSYPGTSGNEQFF.